The rows below give T cell receptor beta chains drawn from one sample of a study of control samples from healthy donors and cancer patients. Using immunoSEQ multiplex PCR, the repertoire was profiled, and TCRdb retains in-frame clones only, with some absent. The data hold about 120,000 clones, with around 88% observed a single time. Sample: blood. The receptors come from a man between 40 and 49 years old in good health. Both conserved end residues are part of each CDR3. The D gene is left open where the match is weak. Rows give clone size only sometimes, using once, few, many, or a class for an expanded clone.

V gene	D gene	J gene	clone size	CDR3 DNA	CDR3 protein
TRBV2	.	TRBJ2-3	.	TGTGCCAGCAGCCTCCTGACCCTTCCTGGCACAGATACGCAGTATTTT	CASSLLTLPGTDTQYF
TRBV2	.	TRBJ2-3	.	TGTGCCAGCAGATACACAGATACGCAGTATTTT	CASRYTDTQYF
TRBV6-2/TRBV6-3	.	TRBJ2-7	.	TGTGCCAGCAGTTATTCCCCGTACGAGCAGTACTTC	CASSYSPYEQYF
TRBV5-8	TRBD1	TRBJ1-5	.	TGTGCCAGCAGCTACGCCCTTCGACAGGGGGGCAAGAGCAATCAGCCCCAGCATTTT	CASSYALRQGGKSNQPQHF
TRBV4-1	.	TRBJ1-4	.	TGCGCCAGCAGCCAAGATATCACAACTAATGAAAAACTGTTTTTT	CASSQDITTNEKLFF
TRBV7-9	.	TRBJ1-1	.	TGTGCCAGCAGCCCCGACAGGTACACTGAAGCTTTCTTT	CASSPDRYTEAFF
TRBV4-3	TRBD2	TRBJ2-3	.	TGCGCCAGCAGCCAAGATCGGCCTAGCGGGGGGGCAGATACGCAGTATTTT	CASSQDRPSGGADTQYF
TRBV2	.	TRBJ2-7	.	TGTGCCAGCAAGATCCAGGGTACCTACGAGCAGTACTTC	CASKIQGTYEQYF
TRBV2	TRBD1	TRBJ1-1	.	TGTGCCAGCACGGACAGGGAGACTGAAGCTTTCTTT	CASTDRETEAFF
TRBV19	.	TRBJ1-2	once	TGTGCCAGTAGTGTCCTCGGGGAGAGTAACTATGGCTACACCTTC	CASSVLGESNYGYTF
TRBV12-3/TRBV12-4	TRBD1	TRBJ1-1	.	TGTGCCAGCAGAAGGTCAGGGGGCTCTGAAGCTTTCTTT	CASRRSGGSEAFF
TRBV7-7	TRBD2	TRBJ2-1	once	TGTGCCAGCAGCCCCACTAGCGGGGACTACAATGAGCAGTTCTTC	CASSPTSGDYNEQFF
TRBV25-1	.	TRBJ2-7	.	TGTGCCAGCAGTGAATTTGTGAACGAGCAGTACTTC	CASSEFVNEQYF
TRBV7-3	.	TRBJ1-1	.	TGTGCCAGCAGCTTATCGGGGGGAGACACTGAAGCTTTCTTT	CASSLSGGDTEAFF
TRBV10-3	.	TRBJ1-2	.	TGTGCCATCAGCCGCGCCAAGACTGACTATGGCTACACCTTC	CAISRAKTDYGYTF
TRBV3-1/TRBV3-2	TRBD2	TRBJ2-7	once	TGTGCCAGCAGCCAAGCCCGACTAGCGGGGGGGACCTACGAGCAGTACTTC	CASSQARLAGGTYEQYF
TRBV7-6	.	TRBJ2-5	once	TGTGCCAGCAGCCTTCAGGGGACCCAAGAGACCCAGTACTTC	CASSLQGTQETQYF
TRBV5-1	.	TRBJ1-2	.	TGCGCCAGCAGCTTGGTAGGGGATTCTGGTGGCTACACCTTC	CASSLVGDSGGYTF
TRBV3-1/TRBV3-2	.	TRBJ1-5	.	TGTGCCAGCAGCCAAGATCGGGGGAGTAATAGCAATCAGCCCCAGCATTTT	CASSQDRGSNSNQPQHF
TRBV12-3/TRBV12-4	.	TRBJ2-3	.	TGTGCCAGCAGTTTAGAGGGCCATACGCAGTATTTT	CASSLEGHTQYF
TRBV6-5	.	TRBJ2-7	.	TGTGCCAGCAGCTCTAACTACGAGCAGTACTTC	CASSSNYEQYF
TRBV18	.	TRBJ1-2	.	TGTGCCAGCTCACAATCGGACGGACCCTATGGCTACACCTTC	CASSQSDGPYGYTF
TRBV7-2	.	TRBJ2-2	once	TGTGCCAGCCGGGCCGCGAACACCGGGGAGCTGTTTTTT	CASRAANTGELFF
TRBV29-1	.	TRBJ1-6	once	TGCAGCGTTGTATCAGGGGCCGGCTCACCCCTCCACTTT	CSVVSGAGSPLHF
TRBV7-9	.	TRBJ1-6	.	TGTGCCAGCAGCCCTCGGGGGGTCCAAATTTCACCCCTCCACTTT	CASSPRGVQISPLHF
TRBV5-1	.	TRBJ2-2	.	TGCGCCAGCAGCTTGGCCTGGGGGGACACCGGGGAGCTGTTTTTT	CASSLAWGDTGELFF
TRBV6-5	TRBD1	TRBJ1-4	.	TGTGCCAGCAGTTACTCGTTCCGGGACAGGGGCGAAAAACTGTTTTTT	CASSYSFRDRGEKLFF
TRBV25-1	TRBD1	TRBJ2-5	once	TGTGCCAGCAGTCCCACAGGGGGCGCGGGGCAAGAGACCCAGTACTTC	CASSPTGGAGQETQYF
TRBV19	.	TRBJ2-7	.	TGTGCCAGTAGTATGAAGGGGGTGGGCTACGAGCAGTACTTC	CASSMKGVGYEQYF
TRBV6-5	TRBD1	TRBJ2-2	.	TGTGCCAGCAGTCTACAGGGGATCACCGGGGAGCTGTTTTTT	CASSLQGITGELFF
TRBV7-2	TRBD1	TRBJ1-2	.	TGTGCCAGCAGCTCCCGGGACAGGGGAATCGGCTACACCTTC	CASSSRDRGIGYTF
TRBV19	TRBD1	TRBJ2-2	.	TGTGCCAGTATGAACAGACAGGGTGTGACCGGGGAGCTGTTTTTT	CASMNRQGVTGELFF
TRBV9	TRBD1	TRBJ1-6	.	TGTGCCAGCAGCTCCACGTCGGACAGGCCTCGTTCACCCCTCCACTTT	CASSSTSDRPRSPLHF
TRBV11-1	TRBD1	TRBJ2-2	.	TGTGCCAGCAGCTGGGACAGTAACACCGGGGAGCTGTTTTTT	CASSWDSNTGELFF
TRBV18	.	TRBJ1-2	.	TGTGCCAGCTCACCAGAGGGCGAGTATGGCTACACCTTC	CASSPEGEYGYTF
TRBV7-2	.	TRBJ1-4	once	TGTGCCAGCAGCCTAGACCGTGCTGGTAATGAAAAACTGTTTTTT	CASSLDRAGNEKLFF
TRBV9	.	TRBJ2-5	.	TGTGCCAGCAGCGTCGACAGCATTCAAGAGACCCAGTACTTC	CASSVDSIQETQYF
TRBV18	.	TRBJ1-2	.	TGTGCCAGCTCACCCACCGACTCGAGCTATGGCTACACCTTC	CASSPTDSSYGYTF
TRBV14	.	TRBJ1-2	.	TGTGCCAGCAGCCAAGATGGGCCCGCTTATGGCTACACCTTC	CASSQDGPAYGYTF
TRBV2	TRBD1	TRBJ1-2	few	TGTGCCAGCAGTTACCGACTAAGACAGGGCAGCTATGGCTACACCTTC	CASSYRLRQGSYGYTF
TRBV9	.	TRBJ2-1	.	TGTGCCAGCAGCTGGGGCAATGAGCAGTTCTTC	CASSWGNEQFF
TRBV4-3	.	TRBJ1-4	.	TGCGCCAGCAGCCAACAGCCCGGGACTAATGAAAAACTGTTTTTT	CASSQQPGTNEKLFF
TRBV7-6	TRBD1	TRBJ1-4	.	TGTGCCAGCAGAAGAAAAGGGGGCAGTGCAACTAATGAAAAACTGTTTTTT	CASRRKGGSATNEKLFF
TRBV14	TRBD1	TRBJ2-7	few	TGTGCCAGCAGCCAAGTCAGGGACAGAGGCGAGCAGTACTTC	CASSQVRDRGEQYF
TRBV6-5	.	TRBJ2-5	.	TGTGCCAGCAGTTACTCTCGCACAGGGTTTCAGACCCAGTACTTC	CASSYSRTGFQTQYF
TRBV7-2	TRBD1	TRBJ2-7	.	TGTGCCAGCAGCAAAACAGGGGGCGAGCAGTACTTC	CASSKTGGEQYF
TRBV19	.	TRBJ1-3	many	TGTGCCAGTAGCTCAGGGACTGGAAACACCATATATTTT	CASSSGTGNTIYF
TRBV4-3	TRBD2	TRBJ2-2	many	TGCGCCAGCAGCCCAGCTTCCGGGACTAGCGGGGGATATAACACCGGGGAGCTGTTTTTT	CASSPASGTSGGYNTGELFF
TRBV7-2	TRBD1	TRBJ1-4	.	TGTGCCAGCAGCTTAGCGCGAGGAACAGGGGGCGGGAATGAAAAACTGTTTTTT	CASSLARGTGGGNEKLFF
TRBV9	.	TRBJ2-4	.	TGTGCCAGCAGCGTATCTGTGGATCTAGCCAAAAACATTCAGTACTTC	CASSVSVDLAKNIQYF
TRBV11-3	.	TRBJ1-1	.	TGTGCCAGCAGCTTAAACAGTAAGAACACTGAAGCTTTCTTT	CASSLNSKNTEAFF
TRBV10-3	TRBD1	TRBJ1-1	once	TGTGCCAGCGGACAGGCTTTGAACACTGAAGCTTTCTTT	CASGQALNTEAFF
TRBV25-1	TRBD1	TRBJ1-3	.	TGTGCCAGCAGTAGCCGGGCAGGGGGAACGGGAAACACCATATATTTT	CASSSRAGGTGNTIYF
TRBV6-5	TRBD1	TRBJ1-1	once	TGTGCCAGCAGGGGGACAGGGGCGGGAGAGACTGAAGCTTTCTTT	CASRGTGAGETEAFF
TRBV3-1/TRBV3-2	TRBD1	TRBJ1-1	.	TGTGCCAGCAGCCAAAGGGACAGGACAAACACTGAAGCTTTCTTT	CASSQRDRTNTEAFF
TRBV20-1	TRBD1	TRBJ1-2	few	TGCAGTGCTAGTCCAGGGGGCCTTGGCTACACCTTC	CSASPGGLGYTF
TRBV9	TRBD2	TRBJ2-7	.	TGTGCCAGCAGCGCTAGCGGGCGGAGCTCCTACGAGCAGTACTTC	CASSASGRSSYEQYF